These 16 T cell receptor beta chains were sequenced from one sample in a study of cytomegalovirus exposure and HLA in healthy donors. PCR primers comprised 60 Vbeta and 13 Jbeta primers. Produced via immunoSEQ multiplex PCR; TCRdb's table is partial and in-frame only. Of about 200,000 clones listed, roughly 83% are singletons. Sequenced input: PBMCs. These receptors were taken from a boy between 2 and 10 years old in good health and CMV-seronegative.

This clone came up a few times. The V and J genes are TRBV6-1 and TRBJ1-1; D is ambiguous. With 8 bases removed from V and 5 bases from J, the gap between germline ends came to 15 bases. Germline CDR1 is MNHNS and CDR2 is SASEGT. The CDR3 has 13 residues. Here the CDR3 reads CASSPGKGTEAFF. The CDR3 region has the DNA TGTGCCAGCTCCCCGGGGAAAGGTACTGAAGCTTTCTTT.

This sequence joins TRBV19 and TRBJ1-6; D perhaps matches TRBD1 (5 bases). The germline V and J ends were trimmed by 7 bases and 9 bases, with 19 bases remaining between them. The germline V gene encodes CDR1 LNHDA and CDR2 SQIVND (reference sequence). The CDR3 runs 15 residues. CDR3 protein: CASTTRGQGGSPLHF. The DNA of the CDR3 is TGTGCCAGTACCACAAGGGGTCAGGGAGGTTCACCCCTCCACTTT.

This chain links TRBV6-5 with TRBJ1-2, with 7 bases that match TRBD1. V trimming: 5 bases; J trimming: 8 bases; junction bases outside the gene matches: 11. Germline V gives CDR1 MNHEY, CDR2 SVGAGI. The CDR3 covers 14 residues. The chain's CDR3 is CASSEIWTGGGYTF. The CDR3 region has the DNA TGTGCCAGCAGTGAAATTTGGACAGGCGGCGGCTACACCTTC.

CDR3 sequence reads: CASSLALTSGKIAKNIQYF. In DNA, the CDR3 is TGCGCCAGCAGCTTGGCCCTAACTAGCGGGAAAATAGCCAAAAACATTCAGTACTTC. The V and J genes are TRBV5-1 and TRBJ2-4; 10 bases map to TRBD2. From germline, CDR1 is SGHRS and CDR2 YFSETQ. V trimming: 0 bases; J trimming: 0 bases; junction bases outside the gene matches: 9. There are 19 residues in the CDR3.

The chain combines TRBV5-1 with TRBJ2-1, with D perhaps matching TRBD1 (6 bases). V was shortened by 4 bases and J by 6 bases, with 11 bases between the two germline ends. Germline CDR1 reads SGHRS; CDR2 reads YFSETQ. The CDR3 sequence is 13 residues long. The CDR3, as DNA: TGCGCCAGCAGCCCGGGACAACTCAATGAGCAGTTCTTC. Protein product: CASSPGQLNEQFF.

This clone has a single count. This chain joins TRBV6-5 and TRBJ2-3; D perhaps matches TRBD2 (5 bases). The CDR3 is 12 residues long. Germline CDR1 MNHEY, CDR2 SVGAGI. Trimming stripped 6 bases from V and 1 base from J, with 5 bases between. CDR3 nucleotide sequence: TGTGCCAGCAGCGGGGGCACAGATACGCAGTATTTT. Protein: CASSGGTDTQYF.

This clone was observed a single time. The chain joins TRBV4-1 to TRBJ2-5; 8 nucleotides match TRBD1. CDR3 length: 14 amino acids. Germline CDR1 reads MGHRA; CDR2 reads YSYEKL. Germline trimming cut 6 bases from V and 2 bases from J; bases unmatched to any gene: 5. In DNA form, the CDR3 reads TGCGCCAGCAGTTTTCACAGGGGGCAAGAGACCCAGTACTTC. Translation gives CASSFHRGQETQYF.

The rearrangement uses TRBV5-6 and TRBJ2-5; D is perhaps TRBD1 (5 bases). The CDR3 loop spans 18 amino acids. Between the trimmed V and J ends, which lost 4 bases and 5 bases, there was a span of 27 bases. CDR1 is SGHDT and CDR2 is YYEEEE in the germline V gene. The CDR3 coding sequence is TGTGCCAGCAGCCTCACGGACGGACACGAAGAGTACCGGGAGACCCAGTACTTC. Translation: CASSLTDGHEEYRETQYF.

The chain couples TRBV7-3 to TRBJ2-3; 8 nucleotides line up with TRBD2. The CDR3 has 15 residues. Germline trimming cut 2 bases from V and 3 bases from J; bases unmatched to any gene: 4. Per the germline V gene, CDR1 is SGHTA and CDR2 is FQGTGA. This chain's CDR3 is CASSLFGGATDTQYF. CDR3 in DNA: TGTGCCAGCAGCTTATTCGGGGGGGCGACAGATACGCAGTATTTT.

The J gene is TRBJ2-7, the V gene TRBV15; D is perhaps TRBD2 (7 bases). From germline, CDR1 is LNHNV and CDR2 YYDKDF (reference sequence). CDR3 length equals 14 residues. Trimming took 7 bases from V and 1 from J, leaving 14 bases between them. CDR3 region: CATKGGSMSYEQYF. In DNA form, the CDR3 reads TGTGCCACCAAGGGGGGGTCTATGTCCTACGAGCAGTACTTC.

The table lists this clone with a count of one. The V gene is TRBV11-2, the J gene TRBJ2-1, with 10 nucleotides matching TRBD2. V lost 1 base and J lost 8; bases outside the gene matches: 8. The germline V gene has CDR1 SGHAT and CDR2 FQNNGV. This CDR3 is built from 16 residues. In DNA form, the CDR3 reads TGTGCCAGCAGCTTAGGGCCCAGCGGGAGGGGCGATGAGCAGTTCTTC. As protein: CASSLGPSGRGDEQFF.

The chain joins TRBV5-1 to TRBJ2-7, with TRBD2 matching 11 bases. Germline lookup yields CDR1 SGHRS and CDR2 YFSETQ. V shed 3 bases, J shed 1 base, and the junction held 3 bases outside the gene matches. CDR3 length: 15 residues. CDR3 sequence: CASSSRTSGSYEQYF. The DNA for the CDR3 is TGCGCCAGCAGCTCACGGACTAGCGGGTCCTACGAGCAGTACTTC.

The genes are TRBV19 and TRBJ1-5, with 9 bases identical to TRBD1. This CDR3 is 15 amino acids long. V lost 5 bases to trimming and J lost 7 bases; unmatched junction nucleotides: 9. Per germline, CDR1 LNHDA and CDR2 SQIVND (reference sequence). The CDR3 region has the DNA TGTGCCAGTAGTTCGCGACGACAGGGGGTCCAGCCCCAGCATTTT. Protein product: CASSSRRQGVQPQHF.

This chain links TRBV9 with TRBJ2-5; possible D gene TRBD2, 6 bases. Trimming removed 0 bases at V and 5 bases at J, with 11 bases between. The germline CDR1 and CDR2 sequences are SGDLS and YYNGEE. This CDR3 spans 14 amino acids. The CDR3 loop is CASSVAGGLETQYF. The CDR3 DNA reads TGTGCCAGCAGCGTAGCCGGGGGATTGGAGACCCAGTACTTC.

This clone showed up just once. The chain uses TRBV15 and TRBJ2-2; D uncertain. The germline V gene encodes CDR1 LNHNV and CDR2 YYDKDF (reference sequence). The V end was cut by 0 bases, the J end by 4 bases, with 12 bases between. This CDR3 contains 16 residues. This CDR3 is CATSRDPLAGTGELFF. In DNA form, the CDR3 reads TGTGCCACCAGCAGAGACCCCCTCGCCGGCACCGGGGAGCTGTTTTTT.

The V gene is TRBV2, the J gene TRBJ2-5; 13 bases map to TRBD2. This CDR3 comprises 15 residues. Germline assignment: CDR1 SNHLY and CDR2 FYNNEI. After removal of 6 bases from V and 1 base from J, the junction contained 2 bases not matched to a gene. The DNA for the CDR3 is TGTGCCAGCAGGGGGACTAGCGGGATCCAAGAGACCCAGTACTTC. It specifies CASRGTSGIQETQYF.